The TCR beta chain described here comes from a study of cytomegalovirus exposure and HLA in healthy donors (dated by TCRdb to about 2017). Notes on the research overall: An earlier analysis of approximately 600 of the donors reported approximately 270 Gb of sequence data and 117 million unique TCR beta sequences from about 180 million T cells. An early release covering roughly 600 HLA-typed donors comprised approximately 290 gigabases of sequencing data and roughly 86 million unique TCR sequences. Among the roughly 380 genotyped donors, roughly 80% belonged to the genetic ancestry cluster associated with self-reported Caucasian donors. The study was designed to test whether signatures of past pathogen exposure could be identified by cataloging public T cell receptors. The study profiled the T cell repertoires of fewer than 850 subjects by immunosequencing and related them to cytomegalovirus serostatus. Besides the first cohort of some 670 subjects, a separate validation cohort made up of 120 different subjects was used. To predict cytomegalovirus infection status, the study combined high-throughput TCR immunosequencing, statistical association of individual TCRs with disease status, and machine learning. A later analysis re-analyzed previously published TCR beta repertoires from about 600 donors and added high-resolution HLA genotyping to study TCR occurrence patterns. The later analysis used no new phenotypic data to find candidate immune exposures, relying instead on TCR beta sequences and their occurrence across donors. In an earlier analysis of 587 of the donors, high-throughput TCR beta sequencing was used to judge whether each TCR beta V gene segment behaved as functional or pseudogenic. Donor age, sex, ethnicity and CMV serostatus were compiled alongside the repertoire data. Genome-wide SNP genotypes for about 55% of the roughly 670 donors were used in a later genetic analysis, which treated that subset as a discovery cohort. Every discovery cohort repertoire had been produced on one sequencing platform. Both class I and class II loci were covered by HLA typing, at four-digit resolution. The number of donors typed differed by locus, with about 629-630 for A, B, C, DRB1 and DQB1, more than 500 for DQA1, under 610 for DPA1, and some 440 for DPB1. Because of strong linkage in the cohort, roughly five DR-DQ haplotypes were treated as single units for association and clustering. Among about 400 genotyped donors of the cohort, an average of around 250,000 unique TCR beta nucleotide sequences was sequenced per donor, of which roughly 17% were non-productive. Paper-wide results and their limitations: The cohort was sequenced for TCR beta chains only, and without alpha or paired-chain data the features that could be detected were limited. At a false discovery rate of 0.05, a later analysis linked around 17,000 TCR beta sequences to specific HLA alleles. A further reported finding was that TCR beta sequences accurately predicted the HLA-A and HLA-B alleles for most subjects in the first cohort. Because HLA typing was missing for some donors at each locus, association tests included only the typed subset. Linkage disequilibrium might explain the correlated functional status among segregating V segments, but an unknown experimental factor could not be ruled out. Immune exposure information for the cohort was limited to CMV serostatus. Several of the top co-occurrence clusters appeared to be linked to parvovirus B19, influenza, CMV and Epstein-Barr virus, according to a later analysis. In a later genetic analysis, a missense DCLRE1C variant was associated with V-gene and J-gene trimming of TCR beta chains, and the association was replicated in an independent cohort. In both the original and validation cohorts, the classifier was reported to diagnose cytomegalovirus status with high specificity and sensitivity. In an earlier analysis of 450 to 750 of the donors, most TCR beta V segments appeared in productive rearrangements about 87% or about 30% of the time, broadly matching IMGT annotations. The study gave a list of around 170 TCR beta chains associated with cytomegalovirus. A later genetic analysis reported fewer N-insertions in productive TCRs among donors in an Asian-associated ancestry cluster than the roughly 700-donor mean. Most TCR sequences were observed very rarely across donors, whereas some public TCRs were present in many individuals. It was suggested by the authors that the approach could potentially be generalized to other disease states and immunological phenotypes. Because counts were too low, fewer than 20 rarely observed V segments, including chromosome 9 orphons, were excluded from the earlier analysis of several hundred of the donors. A later analysis found that HLA-associated TCR beta chains were more clonally expanded and had lower generation probabilities than equally common non-associated chains. The presence/absence analyses assumed that sequencing depth was roughly uniform across donors, and that assumption may not be true. In vitro tests confirmed that a few of the cytomegalovirus-associated TCR beta chains recognize cytomegalovirus antigens. In a later analysis, TCR association rates were found to vary across HLA loci, with the most associated TCRs seen for DRB1 alleles and the fewest for HLA-C alleles. Most CMV-associated TCR beta chains appeared to be HLA-restricted in a later analysis, and the HLA associations seemed to be driven largely by CMV exposure. Some IMGT-functional V segments, including TRBV6-2 and TRBV6-3, could not be told apart with the 87-base-pair reads, so those segments were excluded. The sequencing pipeline was judged likely to have produced a cluster of highly shared sequence variants as a technical artifact. Assigning TCR associations to individual alleles was difficult when HLA alleles, especially DR and DQ, strongly co-occurred.

The library came from the immunoSEQ multiplex PCR assay. A mixture of 60 forward primers for TCR Vbeta segments and 13 reverse primers for TCR Jbeta segments was used in the multiplex PCR. Amplification of the CDR3 region of rearranged TCR beta genes was performed with a multiplex PCR assay on genomic DNA. Amplified TCR beta libraries were sequenced as 87-base-pair reads on the Illumina HiSeq System. In the paper's pipeline: A later analysis counted about 76 million unique TCR beta chains across the 650 to 700 repertoires, and some 11 million of these chains were shared by at least two donors. Raw reads were error-corrected and collapsed into unique sequences with a nearest-neighbor algorithm that merged closely related sequences to remove PCR and sequencing errors. Alignment of CDR3 sequences to IMGT reference sequences was used to assign V, D and J gene segments. For a sequence to be retained, a match of at least six nucleotides to both a V gene segment and a J gene segment was required. A rearrangement was called productive if the CDR3 had no stop codons and remained in frame with V and J, and every other rearrangement was called non-productive. Following IMGT convention, CDR3 was defined as the stretch from the second conserved V-encoded cysteine to the conserved J-encoded phenylalanine. In an earlier analysis of some 550 of the donors, sequences lacking an unambiguous match to a single V gene segment were excluded. In an earlier analysis of 587 of the donors, V segments were called functional above 56.7% productive rearrangements and were called segregating when the between-donor standard deviation exceeded 5%. A statistical classification framework was developed to diagnose cytomegalovirus status using the catalog of TCR beta chain sequences. In a later analysis, TCR nucleotide sequences were compared against IMGT/GENE-DB human TR gene sequences so that V and J genes could be assigned. Using the TCRdist pipeline, a later analysis assigned CDR3 sequences along with most-parsimonious VDJ recombination scenarios. In a later analysis, every TCR beta chain was defined by the combination of its CDR3 amino acid sequence and its V-gene family, and reads without a unique V-gene family were dropped. As a way to deal with suspected cross-contamination and a sequencing artifact, a later analysis dropped nearly 600 nucleotide sequences that were highly shared and had low generation probability. In a later analysis, a clonal expansion index was calculated for each public chain from normalized within-repertoire ranks of inferred template counts. In a later analysis, generation probabilities were computed using a VDJ recombination model fitted to out-of-frame rearrangements, and the results were checked against IGoR. In a later analysis, hypergeometric tests were used to score TCR-TCR, TCR-HLA and TCR-CMV co-occurrence, with a repertoire-size bias correction applied to TCR pairs. A later analysis estimated false discovery rates by permuting HLA or CMV assignments 20 times. A later analysis grouped co-occurring TCRs with DBSCAN, adding TCRdist sequence similarity when clustering within HLA-allele-positive subsets. Co-occurrence clustering excluded repertoires with fewer than 30,000 or more than 120,000 public chains, plus five with anomalous nucleotide sharing. TCRdb limited this immuneACCESS table to in-frame rearrangements with V and J called. A share of clones is missing; checked studies link under half to unresolved V genes, and the rest is unexplained. For V, J and clone size, that table is used; D and trimming come from the DNA. The table held for this sample gives about 190,000 clones. The top ten clonotypes cover roughly 0.98% of the sample.

Remarks on this clone: What antigen it recognizes has not been identified.

The cohort was made up of around 720 healthy bone marrow donors. At the time of sampling, all cohort members were nominally healthy, though unrecorded immune exposures were likely present. The donor was CMV seropositive and was included in the group of 270 or so seropositive cohort members. Every donor gave a peripheral blood sample, and the peripheral blood mononuclear cells from that sample were used for TCR beta sequencing. Genomic DNA was extracted from the blood cell samples with the Qiagen DNeasy Blood Extraction Kit. Unmatched junction bases come to 8, with V trimmed by 1 base and J by 6 bases. The CDR3 spans 14 residues, from the cysteine through the phenylalanine. CDR3 DNA only is kept here, 42 bases in frame from base 1. Sequences GTSNPN (CDR1) and SVGIG (CDR2) are obtained from the germline V gene (reference sequence).

The chain is made from TRBV30 and TRBJ2-5, with 7 middle bases fitting TRBD2. The receptor was derived from a woman under 40 in good health and CMV-seropositive. The sequencing input was PBMCs. The nucleotides are TGTGCCTGGAGTGATTGGGGGGAGGGGCAGACCCAGTACTTC. Translated, this gives CAWSDWGEGQTQYF.